This entry describes one T cell receptor (beta chain). This entry is derived from a study of blood T cell repertoires in COVID-19. Study in general: There were acute and convalescent COVID-19 samples, and they came from the United States, Italy and Spain. Sources were T cells, B-cell-depleted T cells, or PBMCs; the material itself was cDNA or gDNA.

The V gene's germline CDR1 is LNHDA and CDR2 SQIVND (reference sequence). Deletions cut 4 bases from V and 1 base from J, with 10 bases between. CDR3 size: 14 residues. Authors' analysis steps: Estimated nucleated cell counts came from reference gene primer amplification. The table came from immunoSEQ multiplex PCR; TCRdb's copy has only in-frame clones and leaves some out. V, J and clone size reflect that table, while D and trimming were determined from the DNA. The table records over 85,000 clones, nearly 90% of them present only once. The specimen sequenced was peripheral blood. The sequence was collected from a man between 65 and 79 years old with acute or convalescent COVID-19. V and J are TRBV19 and TRBJ1-1; D is possibly TRBD1 (5 bases). CDR3 coding DNA: TGTGCCAGTAGTAGGGGCTTGAGGAACACTGAAGCTTTCTTT. This translates into CASSRGLRNTEAFF.